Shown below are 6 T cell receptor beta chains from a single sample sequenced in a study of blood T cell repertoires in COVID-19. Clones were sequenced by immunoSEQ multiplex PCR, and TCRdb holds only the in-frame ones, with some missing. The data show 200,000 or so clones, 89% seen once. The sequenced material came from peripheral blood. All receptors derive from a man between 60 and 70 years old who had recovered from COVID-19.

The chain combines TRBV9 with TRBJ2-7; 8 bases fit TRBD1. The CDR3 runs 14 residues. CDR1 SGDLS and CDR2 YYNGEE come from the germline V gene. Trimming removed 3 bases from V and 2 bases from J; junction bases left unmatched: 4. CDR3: CASSEQGGPYEQYF. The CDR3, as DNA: TGTGCCAGCAGCGAACAGGGGGGTCCCTACGAGCAGTACTTC.

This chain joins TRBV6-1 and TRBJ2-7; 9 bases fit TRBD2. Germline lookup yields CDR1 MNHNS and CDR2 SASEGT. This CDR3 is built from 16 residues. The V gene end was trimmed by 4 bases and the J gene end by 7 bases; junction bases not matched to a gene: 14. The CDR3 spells CASSVSSGRRAFEQYF. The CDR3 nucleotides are TGTGCCAGCAGTGTATCAAGCGGGAGGAGGGCGTTTGAGCAGTACTTC.

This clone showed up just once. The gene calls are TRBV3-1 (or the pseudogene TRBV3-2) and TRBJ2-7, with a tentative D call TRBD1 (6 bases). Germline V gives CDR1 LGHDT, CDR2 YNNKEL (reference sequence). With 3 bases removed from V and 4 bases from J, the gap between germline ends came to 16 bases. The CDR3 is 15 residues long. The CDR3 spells CASSHRGGSRYEQYF. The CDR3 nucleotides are TGTGCCAGCAGCCACCGAGGGGGTTCGAGATACGAGCAGTACTTC.

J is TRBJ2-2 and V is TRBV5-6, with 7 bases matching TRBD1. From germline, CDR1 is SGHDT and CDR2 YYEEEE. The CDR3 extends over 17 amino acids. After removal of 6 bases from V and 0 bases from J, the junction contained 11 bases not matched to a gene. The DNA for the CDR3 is TGTGCCAGCAACCCCCAAAGGGGGCGGACGAACACCGGGGAGCTGTTTTTT. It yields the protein CASNPQRGRTNTGELFF.

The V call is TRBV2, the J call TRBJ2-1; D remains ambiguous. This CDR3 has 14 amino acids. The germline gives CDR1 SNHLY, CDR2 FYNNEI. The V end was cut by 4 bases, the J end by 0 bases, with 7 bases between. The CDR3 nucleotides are TGTGCCAGCAGTGGGTACTACTCCTACAATGAGCAGTTCTTC. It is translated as CASSGYYSYNEQFF.

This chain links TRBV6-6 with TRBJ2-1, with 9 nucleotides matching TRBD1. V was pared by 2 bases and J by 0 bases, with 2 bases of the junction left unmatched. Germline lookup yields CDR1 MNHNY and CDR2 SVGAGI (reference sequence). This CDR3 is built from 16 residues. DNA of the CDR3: TGTGCCAGCAGTTACGGACAGGGGAGCTCCTACAATGAGCAGTTCTTC. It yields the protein CASSYGQGSSYNEQFF.